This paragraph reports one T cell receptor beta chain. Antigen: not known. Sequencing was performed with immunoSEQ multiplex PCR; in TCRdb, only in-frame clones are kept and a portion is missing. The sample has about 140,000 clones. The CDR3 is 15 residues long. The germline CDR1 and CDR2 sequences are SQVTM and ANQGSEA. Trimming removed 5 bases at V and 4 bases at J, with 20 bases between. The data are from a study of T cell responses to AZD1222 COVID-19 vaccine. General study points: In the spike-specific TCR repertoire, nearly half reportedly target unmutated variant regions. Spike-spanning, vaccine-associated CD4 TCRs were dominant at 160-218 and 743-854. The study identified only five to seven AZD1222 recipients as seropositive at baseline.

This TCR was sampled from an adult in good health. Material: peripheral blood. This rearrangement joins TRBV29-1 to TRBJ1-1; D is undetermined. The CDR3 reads CSVPTTGPWGTEAFF. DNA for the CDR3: TGCAGCGTTCCCACCACTGGGCCCTGGGGCACTGAAGCTTTCTTT.